The rows below give T cell receptor beta chains drawn from one sample of a study of shared clonotypes between healthy human individuals. Method: immunoSEQ multiplex PCR; TCRdb's copy keeps in-frame clones and lacks some. The sample lists 2 million to 3 million clones, over 85% occurring once. Sequencing was done on a sample of naive CD4+ T cells from PBMCs. The receptors derive from a man between 18 and 29 years old in good health. Some clones in this sample may be carry-over from other donors' samples. Both conserved end residues are part of each CDR3. Fields, in order: clone size, D gene, J gene, V gene, CDR3 DNA, CDR3 protein. D genes are given only for firm matches. A row's size may be missing; if present it is once, few, many or a size class.

clone_size: NA
d_call: TRBD2
j_call: TRBJ2-5
v_call: TRBV20-1
cdr3_nt: TGCAGTGCTATGCCTAGCGGGGAGCAGTACTTC
cdr3_aa: CSAMPSGEQYF

clone_size: NA
d_call: NA
j_call: TRBJ1-1
v_call: TRBV30
cdr3_nt: TGTGCCTGGAGTAGAGGCAGGACCACTGAAGCTTTCTTT
cdr3_aa: CAWSRGRTTEAFF

clone_size: NA
d_call: NA
j_call: TRBJ1-5
v_call: TRBV6-5
cdr3_nt: TGTGCCAGCGGGGGGGGCGTCAATCAGCCCCAGCATTTT
cdr3_aa: CASGGGVNQPQHF

clone_size: NA
d_call: NA
j_call: TRBJ2-7
v_call: TRBV10-1
cdr3_nt: TGCGCCAGCAGTGGTGCGGACAGCTACGAGCAGTACTTC
cdr3_aa: CASSGADSYEQYF

clone_size: NA
d_call: TRBD2
j_call: TRBJ2-2
v_call: TRBV9
cdr3_nt: TGTGCCAGCAGCGTAGAAGCGGGAGGGAACACCGGGGAGCTGTTTTTT
cdr3_aa: CASSVEAGGNTGELFF

clone_size: NA
d_call: TRBD1
j_call: TRBJ1-1
v_call: TRBV2
cdr3_nt: TGTGCCAGCAGTGAAGATCGGCCAGGGGGCATTAGGAACACTGAAGCTTTCTTT
cdr3_aa: CASSEDRPGGIRNTEAFF

clone_size: NA
d_call: TRBD1
j_call: TRBJ1-2
v_call: TRBV10-3
cdr3_nt: TGTGCCATCAGCTCGCCCACAGGGGAGAATGGCTACACCTTC
cdr3_aa: CAISSPTGENGYTF

clone_size: NA
d_call: NA
j_call: TRBJ1-1
v_call: TRBV5-6
cdr3_nt: TGTGCCAGCAGCCCTTCGGACAGGAACACTGAAGCTTTCTTT
cdr3_aa: CASSPSDRNTEAFF

clone_size: NA
d_call: TRBD2
j_call: TRBJ2-7
v_call: TRBV28
cdr3_nt: TGTGCCAGCAGCAGCCGGGGTAGCGGGAGCCCCTACGAGCAGTACTTC
cdr3_aa: CASSSRGSGSPYEQYF

clone_size: NA
d_call: NA
j_call: TRBJ2-1
v_call: TRBV5-5
cdr3_nt: TGTGCCAGCAGCTTGGGGCAGGGAGGCTACAATGAGCAGTTCTTC
cdr3_aa: CASSLGQGGYNEQFF

clone_size: once
d_call: TRBD1
j_call: TRBJ2-2
v_call: TRBV18
cdr3_nt: TGTGCCAGCTCACCTGGACAGGGATTAGGCACCGGGGAGCTGTTTTTT
cdr3_aa: CASSPGQGLGTGELFF

clone_size: NA
d_call: NA
j_call: TRBJ1-2
v_call: TRBV5-1
cdr3_nt: TGCGCCAGCAGCTTGGCGGCATCTACCCACTATGGCTACACCTTC
cdr3_aa: CASSLAASTHYGYTF

clone_size: NA
d_call: NA
j_call: TRBJ2-7
v_call: TRBV10-3
cdr3_nt: TGTGCCATCAGTGGCCTTGTCTACGAGCAGTACTTC
cdr3_aa: CAISGLVYEQYF

clone_size: NA
d_call: NA
j_call: TRBJ2-5
v_call: TRBV19
cdr3_nt: TGTGCCAGTAGTATAGGGGGGGACGTGGAGACCCAGTACTTC
cdr3_aa: CASSIGGDVETQYF

clone_size: NA
d_call: TRBD1
j_call: TRBJ1-2
v_call: TRBV9
cdr3_nt: TGTGCCAGCAGCAGGACAGGGGGGAACTATGGCTACACCTTC
cdr3_aa: CASSRTGGNYGYTF

clone_size: NA
d_call: NA
j_call: TRBJ2-7
v_call: TRBV2
cdr3_nt: TGTGCCAGCAGTGAAGAAGCGGAAAGTTTCTACGAGCAGTACTTC
cdr3_aa: CASSEEAESFYEQYF

clone_size: once
d_call: TRBD2
j_call: TRBJ2-7
v_call: TRBV27
cdr3_nt: TGTGCCAGCAGTTATACTAGCGGGAGAAGCTCTAAACACTACGAGCAGTACTTC
cdr3_aa: CASSYTSGRSSKHYEQYF

clone_size: NA
d_call: NA
j_call: TRBJ1-4
v_call: TRBV15
cdr3_nt: TGTGCCACCAGCAGAGATAAGGGGAATGAAAAACTGTTTTTT
cdr3_aa: CATSRDKGNEKLFF

clone_size: NA
d_call: NA
j_call: TRBJ2-5
v_call: TRBV4-3
cdr3_nt: TGCGCCAGCAGCCAAGCCAGGGGATCGGCCGAGACCCAGTACTTC
cdr3_aa: CASSQARGSAETQYF

clone_size: NA
d_call: NA
j_call: TRBJ2-5
v_call: TRBV7-9
cdr3_nt: TGTGCCAGCAGCCTCCGTGCCGGGACCTCTGGCGAGACCCAGTACTTC
cdr3_aa: CASSLRAGTSGETQYF

clone_size: NA
d_call: NA
j_call: TRBJ2-2
v_call: TRBV6-1
cdr3_nt: TGTGCCAGCAGTGTCCCGAACCTTCCCGGGGAGCTGTTTTTT
cdr3_aa: CASSVPNLPGELFF

clone_size: NA
d_call: TRBD1
j_call: TRBJ1-1
v_call: TRBV28
cdr3_nt: TGTGCCAGCAGTTACCGAGGGGGCTCGTACACTGAAGCTTTCTTT
cdr3_aa: CASSYRGGSYTEAFF

clone_size: NA
d_call: TRBD1
j_call: TRBJ1-1
v_call: TRBV9
cdr3_nt: TGTGCCAGCAGCGTAGCCCCCCCGGGACAGGGATTTGAAGCTTTCTTT
cdr3_aa: CASSVAPPGQGFEAFF

clone_size: few
d_call: TRBD1
j_call: TRBJ1-1
v_call: TRBV20-1
cdr3_nt: TGCAGTGTGACGCACAGGGGAGCTTTCTTT
cdr3_aa: CSVTHRGAFF

clone_size: NA
d_call: TRBD1
j_call: TRBJ2-1
v_call: TRBV7-8
cdr3_nt: TGTGCCAGCAGCCCCCAGACAGGGGACAATGAGCAGTTCTTC
cdr3_aa: CASSPQTGDNEQFF

clone_size: NA
d_call: NA
j_call: TRBJ2-3
v_call: TRBV21-1
cdr3_nt: TGTGCCAGCAGGAACTACGGAGGACTAACAAACTCTAGCACAGATACGCAGTATTTT
cdr3_aa: CASRNYGGLTNSSTDTQYF

clone_size: NA
d_call: TRBD2
j_call: TRBJ2-1
v_call: TRBV28
cdr3_nt: TGTGCCAGCAGTTCGGGGGGTGGGCCCATCCACAATGAGCAGTTCTTC
cdr3_aa: CASSSGGGPIHNEQFF

clone_size: NA
d_call: NA
j_call: TRBJ2-1
v_call: TRBV5-1
cdr3_nt: TGCGCCAGCAGCTTGGGAGAAGCCTACAATGAGCAGTTCTTC
cdr3_aa: CASSLGEAYNEQFF

clone_size: NA
d_call: NA
j_call: TRBJ2-3
v_call: TRBV15
cdr3_nt: TGTGCCACCGGTCTAGGGACTAGCACAGATACGCAGTATTTT
cdr3_aa: CATGLGTSTDTQYF

clone_size: NA
d_call: NA
j_call: TRBJ2-3
v_call: TRBV19
cdr3_nt: TGTGCCAGTGGTCCCGGGGCAGATACGCAGTATTTT
cdr3_aa: CASGPGADTQYF

clone_size: NA
d_call: NA
j_call: TRBJ2-1
v_call: TRBV7-2
cdr3_nt: TGTGCCAGCAGCTTTTATATAGCGGAAAATGAGCAGTTCTTC
cdr3_aa: CASSFYIAENEQFF

clone_size: NA
d_call: TRBD2
j_call: TRBJ2-5
v_call: TRBV28
cdr3_nt: TGTGCCACCCAACGGACTAGCGGGAGAGAGACCCAGTACTTC
cdr3_aa: CATQRTSGRETQYF

clone_size: NA
d_call: NA
j_call: TRBJ2-1
v_call: TRBV4-1
cdr3_nt: TGCGCCAGCAGCCAGTATTCGGCCTACAATGAGCAGTTCTTC
cdr3_aa: CASSQYSAYNEQFF

clone_size: NA
d_call: TRBD1
j_call: TRBJ1-2
v_call: TRBV5-1
cdr3_nt: TGCGCCAGCAGCTTAAAGGGACAGGGGAGCTATGGCTACACCTTC
cdr3_aa: CASSLKGQGSYGYTF

clone_size: NA
d_call: NA
j_call: TRBJ2-7
v_call: TRBV10-1
cdr3_nt: TGCGCCAGCAGTGGTGGGACCAACTACGAGCAGTACTTC
cdr3_aa: CASSGGTNYEQYF

clone_size: NA
d_call: TRBD1
j_call: TRBJ2-7
v_call: TRBV19
cdr3_nt: TGTGCCAGTAGTACTACAGGGGACTCCTACGAGCAGTACTTC
cdr3_aa: CASSTTGDSYEQYF

clone_size: NA
d_call: TRBD2
j_call: TRBJ2-5
v_call: TRBV5-4
cdr3_nt: TGTGCCAGCAGCTTGATTAGCGGGGCACAAGAGACCCAGTACTTC
cdr3_aa: CASSLISGAQETQYF

clone_size: NA
d_call: TRBD1
j_call: TRBJ1-4
v_call: TRBV7-9
cdr3_nt: TGTGCCAGCAGCTTAAAGGACAGGGGTCTTGGTGAAAAACTGTTTTTT
cdr3_aa: CASSLKDRGLGEKLFF

clone_size: NA
d_call: TRBD2
j_call: TRBJ2-3
v_call: TRBV2
cdr3_nt: TGTGCCAGCAGTGGGGGACTAGCGGGAGTCACGCAGTATTTT
cdr3_aa: CASSGGLAGVTQYF

clone_size: NA
d_call: TRBD2
j_call: TRBJ2-7
v_call: TRBV29-1
cdr3_nt: TGCAGCGGCTCTAGCGGGAGTTACGAGCAGTACTTC
cdr3_aa: CSGSSGSYEQYF

clone_size: many
d_call: NA
j_call: TRBJ2-5
v_call: TRBV7-9
cdr3_nt: TGTGCCAGCAGCGCACGGACGGCTGGGGAGACCCAGTACTTC
cdr3_aa: CASSARTAGETQYF

clone_size: NA
d_call: NA
j_call: TRBJ2-6
v_call: TRBV7-8
cdr3_nt: TGTGCCAGCAGATCTCGGGGGAACTCTGGGGCCAACGTCCTGACTTTC
cdr3_aa: CASRSRGNSGANVLTF

clone_size: NA
d_call: NA
j_call: TRBJ2-2
v_call: TRBV7-9
cdr3_nt: TGTGCCAGCAGCTCAAATCGGGGATCCGGGGAGCTGTTTTTT
cdr3_aa: CASSSNRGSGELFF

clone_size: NA
d_call: NA
j_call: TRBJ1-3
v_call: TRBV5-1
cdr3_nt: TGCGCCAGCAGCTTGGGACAGGTTGGAAACACCATATATTTT
cdr3_aa: CASSLGQVGNTIYF

clone_size: NA
d_call: NA
j_call: TRBJ2-5
v_call: TRBV2
cdr3_nt: TGTGCCAGCAGTCCAAACCAAGAGACCCAGTACTTC
cdr3_aa: CASSPNQETQYF

clone_size: NA
d_call: NA
j_call: TRBJ1-2
v_call: TRBV5-6
cdr3_nt: TGTGCCAGCAGCTTGAACCATGGAGGCTACACCTTC
cdr3_aa: CASSLNHGGYTF

clone_size: NA
d_call: NA
j_call: TRBJ2-7
v_call: TRBV5-4
cdr3_nt: TGTGCCAGCAGCTTGCCCTTTACCTACGAGCAGTACTTC
cdr3_aa: CASSLPFTYEQYF

clone_size: NA
d_call: NA
j_call: TRBJ1-4
v_call: TRBV2
cdr3_nt: TGTGCCAGCAGCCTCGGACACCTAGAAAAACTGTTTTTT
cdr3_aa: CASSLGHLEKLFF

clone_size: once
d_call: TRBD2
j_call: TRBJ2-1
v_call: TRBV5-6
cdr3_nt: TGTGCCAGCAGCCCGCTAGCGGGAGCCTCCTACAATGAGCAGTTCTTC
cdr3_aa: CASSPLAGASYNEQFF

clone_size: NA
d_call: NA
j_call: TRBJ1-3
v_call: TRBV28
cdr3_nt: TGTGCCAGCAGTCTTGTGCTGGGGGGAGGAAACACCATATATTTT
cdr3_aa: CASSLVLGGGNTIYF

clone_size: once
d_call: NA
j_call: TRBJ1-4
v_call: TRBV25-1
cdr3_nt: TGTGCCAGCAGTGAAGAACTGACAGGTTATGAAAAACTGTTTTTT
cdr3_aa: CASSEELTGYEKLFF

clone_size: NA
d_call: NA
j_call: TRBJ2-1
v_call: TRBV27
cdr3_nt: TGTGCCAGCAGTTTAAGGGGTTCCTACAATGAGCAGTTCTTC
cdr3_aa: CASSLRGSYNEQFF